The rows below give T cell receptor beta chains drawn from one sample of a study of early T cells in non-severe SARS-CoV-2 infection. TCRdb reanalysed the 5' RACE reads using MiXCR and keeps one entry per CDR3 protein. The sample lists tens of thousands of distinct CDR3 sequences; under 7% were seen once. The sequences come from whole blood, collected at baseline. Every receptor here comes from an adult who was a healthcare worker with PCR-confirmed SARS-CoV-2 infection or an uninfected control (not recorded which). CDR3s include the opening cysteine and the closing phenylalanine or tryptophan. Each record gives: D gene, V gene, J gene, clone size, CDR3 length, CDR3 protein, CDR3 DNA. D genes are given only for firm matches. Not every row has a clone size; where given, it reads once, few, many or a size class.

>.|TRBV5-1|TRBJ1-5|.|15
CASSLDPGRSQPQHF
TGCGCCAGCAGCTTGGACCCGGGGCGCAGTCAGCCCCAGCATTTT
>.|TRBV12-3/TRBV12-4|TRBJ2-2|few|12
CASSWLAGELFF
TGTGCCAGCTCGTGGCTAGCCGGGGAGCTGTTTTTT
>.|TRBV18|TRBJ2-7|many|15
CASSPTQGSSYEQYF
TGTGCCAGCTCACCTACCCAGGGGAGCTCCTACGAGCAGTACTTC
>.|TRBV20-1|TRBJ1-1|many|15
CSARSGPGAGTEAFF
TGCAGTGCTAGATCAGGGCCGGGGGCCGGCACTGAAGCTTTCTTT
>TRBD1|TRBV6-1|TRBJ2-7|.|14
CASGTGGLSYEQYF
TGTGCCAGTGGGACAGGGGGCCTCTCCTACGAGCAGTACTTC
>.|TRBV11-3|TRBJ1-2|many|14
CASSWSSPNYGYTF
TGTGCCAGCAGCTGGAGTAGTCCTAACTATGGCTACACCTTC
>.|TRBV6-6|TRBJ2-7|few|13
CASSYTDNDEQYF
TGTGCCAGCAGTTATACGGACAACGACGAGCAGTACTTC
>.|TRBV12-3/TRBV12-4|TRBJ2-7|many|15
CASSTPAGFHYEQYF
TGTGCCAGCAGTACTCCTGCAGGCTTCCACTACGAGCAGTACTTC
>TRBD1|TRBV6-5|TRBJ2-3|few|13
CASSADRGIGQYF
TGTGCCAGCAGTGCGGACAGGGGGATTGGGCAGTATTTT
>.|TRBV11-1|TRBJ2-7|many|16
CASSLVAGTPPREQYF
TGTGCCAGCAGCTTAGTCGCCGGGACCCCGCCTCGCGAGCAGTACTTC
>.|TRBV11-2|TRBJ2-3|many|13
CASSLERTDTQYF
TGTGCCAGCAGCTTAGAGCGCACAGATACGCAGTATTTT
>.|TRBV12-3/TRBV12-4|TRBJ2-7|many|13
CASSFVGSYEQYF
TGTGCCAGCAGTTTTGTAGGTTCCTACGAGCAGTACTTC
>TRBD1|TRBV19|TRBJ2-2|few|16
CASIKQGTVVTGELFF
TGTGCCAGTATCAAACAGGGGACAGTCGTCACCGGGGAGCTGTTTTTT
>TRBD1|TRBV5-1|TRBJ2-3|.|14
CASSATGDQLTQYF
TGCGCCAGCTCCGCGACAGGGGATCAATTAACGCAGTATTTT
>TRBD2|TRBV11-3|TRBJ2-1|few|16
CASSLRTSGGSIEQFF
TGTGCCAGCAGCTTGAGGACTAGCGGGGGAAGCATTGAGCAGTTCTTC
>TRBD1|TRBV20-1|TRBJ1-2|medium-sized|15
CSPRDRARSNYGYTF
TGCAGCCCGCGGGACAGGGCACGATCTAACTATGGCTACACCTTC
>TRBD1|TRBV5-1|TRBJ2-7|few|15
CASSEVTGGGDEQYF
TGCGCCAGCAGCGAAGTTACAGGGGGAGGAGACGAGCAGTACTTC
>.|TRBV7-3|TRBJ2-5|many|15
CASSQGLSRRETQYF
TGTGCCAGCAGCCAAGGACTCTCCCGTCGGGAGACCCAGTACTTC
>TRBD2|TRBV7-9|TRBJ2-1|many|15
CASSRSGTRYNEQFF
TGTGCCAGCAGCCGTTCCGGGACTAGATACAATGAGCAGTTCTTC
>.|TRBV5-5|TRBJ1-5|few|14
CASSLAGGDQPQHF
TGTGCCAGCAGCTTGGCGGGGGGCGATCAGCCCCAGCATTTT
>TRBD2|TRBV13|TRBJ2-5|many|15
CASSLGTSGLETQYF
TGTGCCAGCAGCTTGGGGACTAGCGGGTTAGAGACCCAGTACTTC
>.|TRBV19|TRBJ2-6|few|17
CASRAQRGNSGANVLTF
TGTGCCAGTAGGGCCCAACGGGGGAACTCTGGGGCCAACGTCCTGACTTTC